What follows are 25 T cell receptor beta chains derived from one specimen sequenced in a study of T cells in Graves' hyperthyroidism and ophthalmopathy. Amplification of TCR beta CDR3 regions used RNA as the template. RT-PCR in the first round (using the HTBI primer set) targeted the TCR CDR3. From the multiplex PCR reads, TCRdb called clonotypes with MiXCR, one entry per CDR3 protein. The sample consists of 490,000 or so distinct CDR3 sequences, roughly 45% of them appearing once. The sequenced sample consisted of peripheral blood or thyroid tissue (not recorded which). The receptor source for this set is an adult woman with Graves' disease, either hyperthyroidism or ophthalmopathy (not recorded which).

The genes are TRBV20-1 and TRBJ2-7; 8 nucleotides line up with TRBD2. Germline V CDR1 and CDR2: DFQATT, SNEGSKA (reference sequence). This CDR3 region has 16 residues. With 0 bases clipped from V and 2 bases from J, the junction kept 9 bases outside the gene matches. The CDR3 coding sequence is TGCAGTGCTAGAGATTTTAGCGGGACCGCCGCCTACGAGCAGTACTTC. Its translation is CSARDFSGTAAYEQYF.

V usage is TRBV6-2 or TRBV6-3 and J usage is TRBJ1-1; no reliable D call. Trimming took off 2 bases at V and 5 bases at J, with 9 bases between the two ends. Germline CDR1 and CDR2: MNHEY and SVGEGT. CDR3 size: 13 residues. In DNA form, the CDR3 reads TGTGCCAGCAGTTACCTTGGGTGGACTGAAGCTTTCTTT. Amino acid sequence: CASSYLGWTEAFF.

V and J are TRBV20-1 and TRBJ1-5, with D possibly being TRBD1 (6 bases). Germline-derived CDR1 and CDR2 are DFQATT and SNEGSKA (reference sequence). CDR3 size: 17 residues. The V and J ends lost 1 base and 7 bases respectively, with 23 bases between them. As DNA, the CDR3 is TGCAGTGCTAGAGCCCCCCCACTGACAGGTTTGGGGCAGCCCCAGCATTTT. Its translation: CSARAPPLTGLGQPQHF.

The CDR3: CATSREVGFNYEQYF. CDR3 DNA sequence: TGTGCCACCAGCAGAGAGGTGGGCTTTAACTACGAGCAGTACTTC. The rearrangement links TRBV15 to TRBJ2-7, with D uncertain. This CDR3 has 15 amino acids. Germline CDR1 reads LNHNV; CDR2 reads YYDKDF (reference sequence). The ends were cut back, 0 bases at V and 3 bases at J, with 12 bases in the middle.

V gene TRBV25-1 combines with J gene TRBJ1-2; a weak D match, TRBD1 (5 bases). Germline V gene data show CDR1 as MGHDK and CDR2 as SYGVNS. Trimming cost V 4 bases and J 2 bases, with 11 bases left between them. The CDR3 consists of 14 residues. The CDR3 protein is CASSVMRGNYGYTF. The CDR3 region has the DNA TGTGCCAGCAGTGTAATGCGGGGGAACTATGGCTACACCTTC.

The gene calls are TRBV7-2 and TRBJ2-7; the match to TRBD1 covers 10 bases. Looked up from germline, CDR1 is SGHTA and CDR2 is FQGNSA. The CDR3 length is 15 residues. V lost 4 bases to trimming and J lost 4 bases; unmatched junction nucleotides: 7. CDR3 residues: CASSSAGTGVYEQYF. The CDR3 DNA follows: TGTGCCAGCAGCTCAGCCGGGACAGGGGTTTACGAGCAGTACTTC.

This clonotype was seen only a few times. The chain is built from TRBV29-1 and TRBJ1-1; D remains ambiguous. The CDR3 runs 11 residues. Trimming pared 3 bases from V and 7 bases from J, leaving 9 bases between. Germline lookup yields CDR1 SQVTM and CDR2 ANQGSEA. This CDR3 is CSVEWAVEAFF. CDR3 nucleotides: TGCAGCGTTGAGTGGGCAGTTGAAGCTTTCTTT.

J is TRBJ1-4 and V is TRBV29-1, with 11 bases lining up with TRBD1. CDR1 is SQVTM and CDR2 is ANQGSEA in the germline V gene. This CDR3 contains 12 residues. The CDR3, as DNA: TGCAGAAAGGACAGGGGGCGCGAAAAACTGTTTTTT. Its protein product is CRKDRGREKLFF.

The CDR3 coding sequence is TGTGCCAGCAGCAGAGATGGACAGGGACAAGAGACCCAGTACTTC. Its translation is CASSRDGQGQETQYF. This rearrangement joins TRBV13 to TRBJ2-5; 8 nucleotides agree with TRBD1. This CDR3 contains 15 residues. The trim removed 5 bases at V and 2 bases at J, leaving 7 bases unmatched. The germline V gene has CDR1 PRHDT and CDR2 FYEKMQ (reference sequence).

The chain recombines TRBV3-1 with TRBJ1-2, with D possibly matching TRBD1 (5 bases). Germline CDR1 is LGHDT and CDR2 is YNNKEL (reference sequence). The CDR3 is made up of 12 amino acids. Trimming left V 2 bases short and J 7 bases short, with 8 bases between. The CDR3 sequence: CASSQQGGGYTF. The CDR3 nucleotides are TGTGCCAGCAGCCAACAGGGAGGTGGCTACACCTTC.

This clonotype was seen repeatedly, ten times or more. For the CDR3, the DNA is TGTGCCAGCAGCTTACCGCAGGGGCGGGAAGCTTTCTTT. It encodes CASSLPQGREAFF. The chain joins TRBV7-2 to TRBJ1-1, with a weak D call TRBD1 (6 bases). V was cut by 2 bases and J by 8 bases, with 12 bases left in between. CDR3 length: 13 amino acids. Germline CDR1 SGHTA, CDR2 FQGNSA.

V is TRBV19 and J is TRBJ1-2; D possibly corresponds to TRBD1 (5 bases). The CDR3 has 13 residues. The V end lost 3 bases, the J end lost 6 bases, and 11 bases lay between the germline ends. Germline lookup yields CDR1 LNHDA and CDR2 SQIVND (reference sequence). As DNA, the CDR3 is TGTGCCAGTAGTATCCGGGACGGGAATGGCTACACCTTC. It codes for CASSIRDGNGYTF.

The chain combines TRBV20-1 with TRBJ1-2; 11 bases align to TRBD1. The germline gives CDR1 DFQATT, CDR2 SNEGSKA (reference sequence). V lost 3 bases and J lost 2; bases outside the gene matches: 2. The CDR3 contains 14 residues. CDR3 region: CSARDRGLNYGYTF. Written as DNA, the CDR3 is TGCAGTGCTAGGGACAGGGGGCTGAACTATGGCTACACCTTC.

Details on this clonotype: A junction end diverges from the germline sequence, so it may reflect a read error. This chain connects TRBV14 to TRBJ1-2, with 7 bases aligning to TRBD1. There are 16 residues in the CDR3. Germline V gene sequence: CDR1 SGHDN, CDR2 FVKESK. The CDR3 region is CARSHLGTDTNYGYTF. The CDR3 DNA reads as TGTGCCCGCAGCCACCTCGGGACAGATACTAACTATGGCTACACCTTT.

This clonotype was observed a handful of times. At one end the junction does not follow the germline gene, possibly because of a read error. V gene TRBV20-1 combines with J gene TRBJ2-7, with TRBD1 matching over 10 bases. Germline CDR1 DFQATT, CDR2 SNEGSKA (reference sequence). The CDR3 loop spans 10 amino acids. In DNA form, the CDR3 reads TGCAGTGCTAGAGCCGGACAGGGGGTCTTC. Amino acid sequence: CSARAGQGVF.

Turning to this clonotype: Given the absence of the conserved phenylalanine or tryptophan at the CDR3 end, a read error is likely. The limits of the CDR3 on the DNA are not certain, so only TCRdb's listed CDR3 is given. The chain is built from TRBV7-2 and TRBJ1-1; whether TRBD1, the table's D call, matches the DNA was not checked. In germline, CDR1 is SGHTA, CDR2 FQGNSA. With termini counted, the CDR3 has 14 amino acids. This CDR3 is CASSLGPGSAGTFL.

The sample holds many counts of this clonotype. V gene TRBV19 combines with J gene TRBJ1-5; 8 bases are a match to TRBD1. CDR1 is LNHDA and CDR2 is SQIVND in the germline V gene (reference sequence). CDR3 length equals 14 residues. J lost 7 bases, V lost 7 bases, and 9 bases had no gene match. The CDR3 DNA reads as TGTGCCAGTAATCCGCCAGGGGGCGGCCAGCCCCAGCATTTT. Protein: CASNPPGGGQPQHF.

Many counts were recorded for this clonotype. This chain links TRBV6-5 with TRBJ1-2; D gene ambiguous. The germline gives CDR1 MNHEY, CDR2 SVGAGI. The V and J ends lost 0 bases and 6 bases respectively, with 17 bases between them. The CDR3 length is 16 residues. CDR3: CASSYSGVGKGDGYTF. The CDR3 region has the DNA TGTGCCAGCAGTTACTCGGGTGTAGGCAAAGGAGATGGCTACACCTTC.

This CDR3 reads CATSDWGNDEQFF. Written as DNA, the CDR3 is TGTGCCACCAGTGATTGGGGGAACGATGAGCAGTTCTTC. This chain joins TRBV24-1 and TRBJ2-7, with D perhaps given as TRBD1 or TRBD2 (5 bases each). The J call is in doubt because the DNA end fits TRBJ2-1 better. CDR1 is KGHDR and CDR2 is SFDVKD in the germline V gene. The CDR3 sequence is 13 residues long.

This clonotype was recorded at least ten times. The chain has TRBV29-1 and TRBJ2-5; the match to TRBD2 covers 7 bases. The CDR3 has 14 amino acids. Germline V CDR1 and CDR2: SQVTM, ANQGSEA. J gave up 0 bases and V 7 bases, and 8 bases lay outside the gene matches. CDR3 sequence (DNA): TGCAGCGCCCCCCTAGCGGAGAACCAAGAGACCCAGTACTTC. The encoded protein is CSAPLAENQETQYF.

This CDR3 is CSVGLPFYEQYF. The CDR3 DNA reads TGCAGCGTGGGCCTTCCTTTCTACGAGCAGTACTTC. The gene calls are TRBV29-1 and TRBJ2-7; D unresolved. Per the germline V gene, CDR1 is SQVTM and CDR2 is ANQGSEA. V lost 6 bases and J 3 bases, leaving 12 bases between the germline ends. This CDR3 is built from 12 residues.

The rearrangement uses TRBV5-1 and TRBJ2-2, with 14 bases aligning to TRBD2. Germline V gene data show CDR1 as SGHRS and CDR2 as YFSETQ. This CDR3 has 17 residues. V shed 3 bases, J shed 6 bases, and the junction held 7 bases outside the gene matches. CDR3 sequence reads: CASSSAGLAGVAGELFF. The CDR3 DNA reads as TGCGCCAGCAGCTCGGCGGGACTAGCGGGAGTGGCCGGGGAGCTGTTTTTT.

The sample holds many counts of this clonotype. V is TRBV7-2 and J is TRBJ1-4, with TRBD1 matching over 8 bases. Germline assignment: CDR1 SGHTA and CDR2 FQGNSA. V lost 5 bases and J lost 8; bases outside the gene matches: 7. The CDR3 loop spans 14 amino acids. CDR3 nucleotides: TGTGCCAGCAGCCAGGACAGGGTTGAGGAAAAACTGTTTTTT. Amino acids: CASSQDRVEEKLFF. Looking up the rest from reference TRBV7-2 and TRBJ1-4 gives the full variable domain: GAGVSQSPSNKVTEKGKDVELRCDPISGHTALYWYRQSLGQGLEFLIYFQGNSAPDKSGLPSDRFSAERTGGSVSTLTIQRTQQEDSAVYLCASSQDRVEEKLFFGSGTQLSVL.

This clonotype was observed many times. The chain's CDR3 is CASSQLGQGPYEQYF. The CDR3 DNA sequence: TGTGCCAGCAGCCAACTCGGACAGGGCCCCTACGAGCAGTACTTC. The chain uses TRBV7-8 and TRBJ2-7; 8 bases match TRBD1. The CDR3 contains 15 residues. With 5 bases clipped from V and 2 bases from J, the junction kept 8 bases outside the gene matches. Germline assignment: CDR1 SGHVS and CDR2 FQNEAQ.

The chain couples TRBV15 to TRBJ1-2, with no clear D. Germline assignment: CDR1 LNHNV and CDR2 YYDKDF (reference sequence). CDR3 length equals 11 residues. V was clipped by 8 bases and J by 6 bases, with 10 bases between them. CDR3 nucleotides: TGTGCCACCTCTCACCATGATGGCTACACCTTC. It translates to CATSHHDGYTF.